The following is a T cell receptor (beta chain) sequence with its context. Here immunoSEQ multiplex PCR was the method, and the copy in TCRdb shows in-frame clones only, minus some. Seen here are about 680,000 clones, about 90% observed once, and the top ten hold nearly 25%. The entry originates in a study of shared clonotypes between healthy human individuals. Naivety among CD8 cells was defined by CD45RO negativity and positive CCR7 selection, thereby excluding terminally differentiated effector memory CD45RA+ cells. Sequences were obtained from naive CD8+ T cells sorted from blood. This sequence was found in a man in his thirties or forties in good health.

The CDR3, as DNA: TGTGCCAGCAGCGTCTGGACAGGTACATCCTACGAGCAGTACTTC. This translates into CASSVWTGTSYEQYF. The chain employs TRBV9 and TRBJ2-7, with 7 bases fitting TRBD1. The V segment lost 2 bases and the J segment 1 base; nucleotides outside the gene matches: 6. The CDR3 is 15 residues long. In germline, CDR1 is SGDLS, CDR2 YYNGEE.